This T cell receptor beta chain derives from a study of T-cell memory formation after mild COVID-19. This CDR3 is built from 12 residues. In germline, CDR1 is SGHRS, CDR2 YFSETQ. V lost 5 bases to trimming and J lost 8 bases, with 13 bases between them. This clonotype was seen at least ten times. The TCR alpha and TCR beta cDNA libraries, bearing sample barcodes and UMIs, were generated by 5'RACE using constant-segment primers. In TCRdb, the 5' RACE reads were re-called with MiXCR into one record per CDR3 protein. The sample carries a few hundred thousand distinct CDR3 sequences, roughly 23% recorded once.

This receptor was taken from an adult woman who had mild COVID-19 (a few samples of this study predate the infection). Cell type and time point are not known. The sequencing input was PBMCs or a T cell subset sorted from them (not recorded which). This chain connects TRBV5-1 to TRBJ1-2, with no clear D. The CDR3 nucleotides read TGCGCCAGCAGTGAGCTCGGCGTCGGCTACACCTTC. It specifies CASSELGVGYTF.